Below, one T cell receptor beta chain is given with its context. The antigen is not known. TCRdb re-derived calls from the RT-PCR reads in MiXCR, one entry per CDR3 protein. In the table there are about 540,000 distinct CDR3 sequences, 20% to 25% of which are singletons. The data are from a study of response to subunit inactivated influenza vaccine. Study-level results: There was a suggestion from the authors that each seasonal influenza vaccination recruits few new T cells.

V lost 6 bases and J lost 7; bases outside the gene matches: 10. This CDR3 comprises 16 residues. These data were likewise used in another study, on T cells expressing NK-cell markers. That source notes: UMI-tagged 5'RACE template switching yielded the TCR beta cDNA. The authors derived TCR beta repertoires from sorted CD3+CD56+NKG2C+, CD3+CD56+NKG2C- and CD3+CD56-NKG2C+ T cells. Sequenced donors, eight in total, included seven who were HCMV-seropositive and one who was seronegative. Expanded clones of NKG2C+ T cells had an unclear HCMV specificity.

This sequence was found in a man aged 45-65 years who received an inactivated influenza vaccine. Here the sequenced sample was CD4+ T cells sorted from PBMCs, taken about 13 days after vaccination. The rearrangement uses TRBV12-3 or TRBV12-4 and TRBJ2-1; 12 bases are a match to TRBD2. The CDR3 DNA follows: TGTGCCAGCAGCCGACCCCGACTAGCGGGAGTAAATGAGCAGTTCTTC. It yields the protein CASSRPRLAGVNEQFF.